These 5 T cell receptor beta chains originate from one sample sequenced in a study of cytomegalovirus exposure and HLA in healthy donors (dated by TCRdb to 2016 to 2017). Libraries came from the immunoSEQ multiplex PCR assay. For the multiplex PCR, a mixture combining 60 forward primers for TCR Vbeta segments and 13 reverse primers for TCR Jbeta segments was used. TCRdb stores this immuneACCESS table with in-frame sequences only. Part of the clones is absent; in the studies checked, under half of the shortfall reflects unresolved V genes, and no reason is known for the rest. Here the sample has fewer than 200,000 clones; 65% to 85% occur a single time. Together, the top ten hold just under 3% of the sample. Sample: PBMCs. The receptors originated from a woman in her 50s in good health and CMV-seropositive.

The chain recombines TRBV30 with TRBJ1-5; TRBD1 agrees at 9 bases. The CDR3 loop spans 15 amino acids. Trimming cost V 3 bases and J 7 bases; bases outside gene matches: 10. Looked up from germline, CDR1 is GTSNPN and CDR2 is SVGIG (reference sequence). CDR3 sequence: CAWSLGDRASQPQHF. The CDR3 coding sequence is TGTGCCTGGAGCCTTGGGGACAGGGCCAGCCAGCCCCAGCATTTT.

Notes on this clone: In the same sample, other DNA sequences code for this CDR3. The chain is built from TRBV2 and TRBJ1-1; 7 nucleotides agree with TRBD1. After removal of 5 bases from V and 2 bases from J, the junction contained 2 bases not matched to a gene. The CDR3 is made up of 13 amino acids. In germline, CDR1 is SNHLY, CDR2 FYNNEI. The CDR3 nucleotides are TGTGCCAGCAGTCGACAGGGAAACACTGAAGCTTTCTTT. Translating it yields CASSRQGNTEAFF.

Only a few counts were recorded for this clone. The V and J genes are TRBV27 and TRBJ1-2, with TRBD1 as a possible D gene (5 bases). Trimming took off 0 bases at V and 2 bases at J, with 10 bases between the two ends. This CDR3 has 15 residues. Germline V gene lookup returns CDR1 MNHEY and CDR2 SMNVEV (reference sequence). CDR3 nucleotides: TGTGCCAGCAGTTTATCGGCAGGGAGGAACTATGGCTACACCTTC. Its translation: CASSLSAGRNYGYTF.

V is TRBV6-5 and J is TRBJ1-4; tentatively, D is TRBD1 (6 bases). V lost 7 bases and J lost 4, with 10 bases in between. Germline assignment: CDR1 MNHEY and CDR2 SVGAGI. The CDR3 is 13 residues long. The CDR3 bases are TGTGCCAGCACCCTGGACAGTAATGAAAAACTGTTTTTT. The encoded protein is CASTLDSNEKLFF.

The J gene is TRBJ1-5, the V gene TRBV6-1, with TRBD1 identical over 7 bases. Germline-derived CDR1 and CDR2 are MNHNS and SASEGT. This CDR3 has 15 amino acids. V was clipped by 4 bases and J by 5 bases; unmatched bases: 8. CDR3 loop: CASSGGTVGDQPQHF. In nucleotides, the CDR3 is TGTGCCAGCAGTGGTGGGACAGTAGGCGATCAGCCCCAGCATTTT.